The following is a TCR beta chain sequence with its context. This clone was seen only once. Its specific antigen is unknown. Base qualities are not recorded, but no much larger clone differs from it by a single base. Another Seattle source contributed samples from volunteer blood donors who had recovered from COVID-19. Each collaborating institution followed its own protocols to collect whole blood in K2EDTA tubes. For TCRbeta analysis, collaborators shipped samples in one of three forms: frozen whole blood, isolated PBMCs, or DNA extracted from either of those sample types. The data were taken from a study of blood T cell repertoires in COVID-19 (dated by TCRdb to 2018 to 2021). Concerning the study at large: Collaborator samples came from the United States, Italy and Spain and covered acute and convalescent phases of COVID-19. Where available, HLA class I and class II types were taken from metadata supplied by the sample provider and were not determined by assay-based typing. The samples were drawn from the first 160 participants of the ongoing ImmuneRACE study and from 1,254 subjects provided by 6 global collaborators. Subjects who had been exposed to COVID-19, were actively infected with it, or had recovered from it provided the deeply sampled blood TCRbeta repertoires that made up the dataset. The sample metadata nearly always contained a de-identified subject ID, COVID-19 status, age in years and sex. The repertoires were released in a freely available public database meant as a resource for research on the immune response to SARS-CoV-2. The prospective study material was composed of cDNA or gDNA derived from T cells, B-cell-depleted T cells, or PBMCs. What the work shows at the level of the full study, not this receptor alone: The quantity of clinical and demographic metadata differed by source and by participant and was supplied without curation.

There are 14 amino acids in the CDR3, from cysteine to phenylalanine inclusive. CDR3 DNA is the only sequence kept; it has 42 bases, read in frame from the first base. The germline V gene (reference sequence) specifies SEHNR as CDR1 and FQNEAQ as CDR2. Germline trimming: 1 base from V, 8 bases from J; junction bases outside gene matches: 1. TCRbeta CDR3 regions were amplified from genomic DNA using the immunoSEQ Assay, a bias-controlled multiplex PCR. Turning to the authors' computational methods: Within the assay, amplification of reference gene primers was used to estimate how many nucleated cells each sample contained. To quantify the absolute abundance of each unique TCRbeta CDR3 rearrangement, sequence reads were collapsed and filtered. For each sample, productive Simpson clonality was calculated as the square root of Simpson's diversity index over productive rearrangements. TCRdb provides this immuneACCESS table in a form limited to in-frame rearrangements. Some clones are lacking; in checked studies, under half of them reflect an unresolved V gene, and why the rest are absent is not known. That table is the source of V, J and clone size, and D and trimming were worked out from the DNA. The sample table lists around 230,000 clones, roughly 88% of them with a count of one. The top ten hold around 2.2% of the sample.

The source material was peripheral blood. Recombination connected TRBV7-9 to TRBJ1-5, with 11 middle bases fitting TRBD1. The clonotype comes from a young man who had recovered from COVID-19. The CDR3 corresponds to CASSLGTGGEPQHF. The nucleotide sequence reads as follows: TGTGCCAGCAGCTTAGGGACAGGGGGCGAGCCCCAGCATTTT.